These 28 T cell receptor beta chains were all obtained from the same sample, sequenced in a study of post-analysis software for immune sequencing data. No antigens are known for them. Study-level results: Roughly 5 TRBV segments (TRBV5-6, TRBV5-1 and TRBV20-1 among them) occurred more frequently in patients than in controls.

cDNA libraries for TCR beta contained unique molecular identifiers. TCRdb recomputed calls from the PCR reads with MiXCR, one row per CDR3 protein. This sample has about 820,000 distinct CDR3 sequences, with approximately 53% found just once. What was sequenced was blood. Receptors originate from a girl aged 10-17 years with multiple sclerosis.

The chain carries TRBV20-1 and TRBJ2-1; no firm D call. The CDR3 is 10 residues long. Germline loops: CDR1 DFQATT, CDR2 SNEGSKA (reference sequence). CDR3 coding DNA: TGCAGGCTCGGACCCAATGAGCAGTTCTTC. Translation: CRLGPNEQFF.

The V call is TRBV7-2, the J call TRBJ2-2; TRBD2 agrees at 10 bases. The CDR3 is 15 amino acids. Germline lookup yields CDR1 SGHTA and CDR2 FQGNSA. V was pared by 5 bases and J by 9 bases, with 9 bases of the junction left unmatched. CDR3 sequence: CASSPGSSGGRELFF. For the CDR3, the DNA is TGTGCCAGCAGCCCCGGGTCTAGCGGGGGTAGGGAGCTGTTTTTT.

This clonotype was seen a few times. The chain is built from TRBV7-9 and TRBJ2-7; 7 nucleotides match TRBD1. This CDR3 is built from 15 residues. CDR1 SEHNR and CDR2 FQNEAQ come from the germline V gene (reference sequence). Trimming removed 4 bases from V and 3 bases from J; junction bases left unmatched: 9. The CDR3 bases are TGTGCCAGCAGCTATCAGGGGGTCGGGGACTACGAGCAGTACTTC. Protein product: CASSYQGVGDYEQYF.

The chain has TRBV12-3 or TRBV12-4 and TRBJ2-5, with D perhaps being TRBD1 or TRBD2 (5 bases each). This CDR3 region has 12 residues. With 1 base removed from V and 5 bases from J, the gap between germline ends came to 5 bases. The CDR3 region has the DNA TGTGCCAGCAGTTTAGGGGACGAGACCCAGTACTTC. Encoded protein: CASSLGDETQYF.

The V and J genes are TRBV11-2 and TRBJ2-7, with TRBD1 identical over 8 bases. Trimming at V came to 4 bases and at J to 1 base, leaving 3 bases not matched to a gene. The CDR3 spans 14 residues. Germline V gene data show CDR1 as SGHAT and CDR2 as FQNNGV. CDR3 nucleotides: TGTGCCAGCAGCTGGGACAGGCAATCCTACGAGCAGTACTTC. It codes for CASSWDRQSYEQYF.

The chain employs TRBV2 and TRBJ2-7, with a weak D call TRBD2 (10 bases). This CDR3 has 19 residues. The germline V gene has CDR1 SNHLY and CDR2 FYNNEI. The V end lost 4 bases, the J end lost 2 bases, and 27 bases lay between the germline ends. CDR3 region: CASSVIGQGSSGGPYEQYF. CDR3 in DNA: TGTGCCAGCAGTGTTATAGGACAGGGGTCTAGCGGGGGACCCTACGAGCAGTACTTC.

The genes are TRBV6-5 and TRBJ1-2; 10 positions agree with TRBD1. The length of the CDR3 is 16 residues. V shed 6 bases, J shed 7 bases, and the junction held 14 bases outside the gene matches. Germline loops: CDR1 MNHEY, CDR2 SVGAGI. The CDR3 region is CASSQRTGTGERGYTF. Written as DNA, the CDR3 is TGTGCCAGCAGCCAACGCACCGGGACAGGGGAACGTGGCTACACCTTC.

This clonotype has a handful of counts. This chain connects TRBV29-1 to TRBJ1-1; 7 positions agree with TRBD1. The CDR3 spans 12 residues. V was clipped by 6 bases and J by 4 bases; unmatched bases: 5. Germline-derived CDR1 and CDR2 are SQVTM and ANQGSEA. CDR3 region: CSVGDRGTEAFF. The CDR3 DNA sequence: TGCAGCGTGGGGGACAGAGGCACTGAAGCTTTCTTT.

The V call is TRBV7-3, the J call TRBJ2-1; 9 nucleotides agree with TRBD2. The V gene's germline CDR1 is SGHTA and CDR2 FQGTGA. Losses at the gene ends were 3 bases for V and 4 bases for J; bases not matched to a gene: 4. The CDR3 sequence is 15 residues long. CDR3 in amino acids: CASSFRAGGYNEQFF. In nucleotides, the CDR3 is TGTGCCAGCAGCTTTAGGGCGGGAGGGTACAATGAGCAGTTCTTC.

The chain recombines TRBV7-2 with TRBJ2-4; a possible D gene is TRBD1 (5 bases). Near its end, the DNA agrees better with TRBJ2-5, so the J call may be wrong. The CDR3 runs to 18 residues. Germline values: CDR1 SGHTA, CDR2 FQGNSA. CDR3 in amino acids: CASSEYGLGRRNKETQYF. The CDR3 bases are TGTGCCAGCAGCGAGTACGGTTTGGGGCGCAGGAACAAAGAGACCCAGTACTTC.

This clonotype has more than one count but fewer than ten. V is TRBV29-1 and J is TRBJ2-7; D not resolved. CDR3 length equals 16 residues. Germline V lookup: CDR1 SQVTM, CDR2 ANQGSEA. V was clipped by 0 bases and J by 4 bases, with 19 bases between them. CDR3 DNA sequence: TGCAGCGTTGAAGACCTACTTCGGATTCTCGTTTACGAGCAGTACTTC. Protein sequence: CSVEDLLRILVYEQYF.

The chain joins TRBV6-5 to TRBJ2-4, with TRBD1 identical over 8 bases. The closer fit of TRBJ2-5 to the DNA end suggests the J call may be wrong. Germline V gene sequence: CDR1 MNHEY, CDR2 SVGAGI. CDR3 length: 15 residues. This chain's CDR3 is CASSLATGQEETQYF. The CDR3 bases are TGTGCCAGCAGTCTCGCGACGGGACAGGAAGAGACCCAGTACTTC.

Only a few counts were recorded for this clonotype. The chain recombines TRBV20-1 with TRBJ2-5, with 8 positions matching TRBD2. The CDR3 is 15 residues long. The germline CDR1 and CDR2 sequences are DFQATT and SNEGSKA (reference sequence). Trimming at V came to 3 bases and at J to 1 base, leaving 7 bases not matched to a gene. CDR3 loop: CSARVLAEIQETQYF. The CDR3 DNA follows: TGCAGTGCTAGGGTACTAGCGGAGATCCAAGAGACCCAGTACTTC.

CDR3 coding DNA: TGTGCCACCAGTGATTCCCGCGGCAGGGGTCAGACAGATACGCAGTATTTT. This gives the protein CATSDSRGRGQTDTQYF. The chain is built from TRBV24-1 and TRBJ2-3, with a tentative D call TRBD1 (6 bases). The CDR3 loop spans 17 amino acids. Germline V lookup: CDR1 KGHDR, CDR2 SFDVKD. The germline V and J ends were trimmed by 2 bases and 3 bases, with 17 bases remaining between them.

The J gene is TRBJ2-5, the V gene TRBV4-2, with a possible D match to TRBD2 (6 bases). Deletions cut 2 bases from V and 1 base from J, with 14 bases between. CDR1 LGHNA and CDR2 YNFKEQ come from the germline V gene. The CDR3 is made up of 16 amino acids. As DNA, the CDR3 is TGTGCCAGCAGCCAACAGGAGGGGCAGGGCCAAGAGACCCAGTACTTC. Translating gives CASSQQEGQGQETQYF.

V is TRBV18 and J is TRBJ2-1; 7 bases are shared with TRBD1. V shed 6 bases and J 6 bases; nucleotides not matched to a gene: 11. This CDR3 is 15 amino acids long. Germline assignment: CDR1 KGHSH and CDR2 LQKENI. The CDR3: CASSPGTEVVNEQFF. The CDR3 DNA reads TGTGCCAGCTCGCCGGGGACAGAGGTGGTCAATGAGCAGTTCTTC. The full variable domain, with the rest looked up from reference TRBV18 and TRBJ2-1, is NAGVMQNPRHLVRRRGQEARLRCSPMKGHSHVYWYRQLPEEGLKFMVYLQKENIIDESGMPKERFSAEFPKEGPSILRIQQVVRGDSAAYFCASSPGTEVVNEQFFGPGTRLTVL.

This clonotype was recorded a few times. The chain links TRBV5-1 to TRBJ2-1; D gene unclear. V lost 2 bases to trimming and J lost 2 bases, with 8 bases between them. The CDR3 runs 14 residues. The germline V gene has CDR1 SGHRS and CDR2 YFSETQ. For the CDR3, the DNA is TGCGCCAGCAGCTTTCCGGCGGCCTACAATGAGCAGTTCTTC. It codes for CASSFPAAYNEQFF.

This sequence joins TRBV13 and TRBJ2-7; D may be TRBD1 (6 bases). Germline CDR1 reads PRHDT; CDR2 reads FYEKMQ (reference sequence). V dropped 5 bases and J dropped 5 bases, with 16 bases sitting between them. This CDR3 spans 14 amino acids. Here the CDR3 reads CASSTQQGKDEQYF. For the CDR3, the DNA is TGTGCCAGCAGCACACAACAGGGTAAGGACGAGCAGTACTTC.

The V and J genes are TRBV5-1 and TRBJ2-7, with 12 nucleotides matching TRBD1. Germline V CDR1 and CDR2: SGHRS, YFSETQ. The CDR3 is 15 amino acids. Unmatched junction bases numbered 7, after V lost 3 bases and J lost 6 bases. The CDR3 DNA is TGCGCCAGCAGCTCCCGGGGACAGGGGGCCGTCGAGCAGTACTTC. Translation gives CASSSRGQGAVEQYF.

The genes are TRBV4-1 and TRBJ2-4; perhaps TRBD2 as D (6 bases). Germline V gene data show CDR1 as MGHRA and CDR2 as YSYEKL. There are 17 residues in the CDR3. Between the trimmed V and J ends, which lost 1 base and 0 bases, there was a span of 13 bases. The CDR3 nucleotides read TGCGCCAGCAGCCAAGGTGGGCCTAGCGTAGCCAAAAACATTCAGTACTTC. It codes for CASSQGGPSVAKNIQYF.

The chain recombines TRBV20-1 with TRBJ1-2; TRBD1 might be the D (6 bases). This CDR3 comprises 14 residues. CDR1 is DFQATT, CDR2 SNEGSKA, per germline (reference sequence). The V end was cut by 3 bases, the J end by 1 base, with 12 bases between. This CDR3 is CSASSGASNYGYTF. The CDR3 bases are TGCAGTGCTAGTTCGGGGGCAAGTAACTATGGCTACACCTTC.

V is TRBV29-1 and J is TRBJ2-1, with 13 bases fitting TRBD2. CDR1 SQVTM and CDR2 ANQGSEA come from the germline V gene. V was pared by 5 bases and J by 1 base, with 5 bases of the junction left unmatched. The CDR3 spans 16 residues. The CDR3 bases are TGCAGCGTTAAAGGGACTAGCGGGACGTCCTACAATGAGCAGTTCTTC. This translates into CSVKGTSGTSYNEQFF.

The chain joins TRBV12-3 or TRBV12-4 to TRBJ1-4, with D uncertain. There are 11 residues in the CDR3. V gave up 4 bases and J gave up 8 bases, with 5 bases separating them. The CDR3 DNA sequence: TGTGCCAGCAGTTATGGAGAAAAACTGTTTTTT. Translating it yields CASSYGEKLFF.

This clonotype was seen once. The chain carries TRBV5-1 and TRBJ2-1, with 11 bases lining up with TRBD1. This CDR3 spans 15 amino acids. Per the germline V gene, CDR1 is SGHRS and CDR2 is YFSETQ. Trimming at V came to 1 base and at J to 7 bases, leaving 4 bases not matched to a gene. The CDR3 protein is CASSLSGTGGNEQFF. In DNA, the CDR3 is TGCGCCAGCAGCTTGAGTGGGACAGGGGGGAATGAGCAGTTCTTC. Full variable domain (missing parts from reference TRBV5-1 and TRBJ2-1): KAGVTQTPRYLIKTRGQQVTLSCSPISGHRSVSWYQQTPGQGLQFLFEYFSETQRNKGNFPGRFSGRQFSNSRSEMNVSTLELGDSALYLCASSLSGTGGNEQFFGPGTRLTVL.

The chain couples TRBV4-2 to TRBJ2-1; D call uncertain. Germline values: CDR1 LGHNA, CDR2 YNFKEQ. The length of the CDR3 is 13 residues. Trimming cost V 3 bases and J 7 bases, with 10 bases left between them. Here the CDR3 DNA reads TGTGCCAGCAGCCAGTCTTGGGGAAATGAGCAGTTCTTC. This gives the protein CASSQSWGNEQFF.

The chain links TRBV29-1 to TRBJ1-2, with D perhaps TRBD1 (6 bases). The CDR3 runs to 16 residues. The V and J ends lost 1 base and 0 bases respectively, with 15 bases between them. Germline CDR1 reads SQVTM; CDR2 reads ANQGSEA. The CDR3 DNA reads TGCAGCGTTGAAGCTCCTAGGACAGTAACTAACTATGGCTACACCTTC. It is translated as CSVEAPRTVTNYGYTF.

This chain links TRBV3-1 with TRBJ1-2; no clear D. CDR1 is LGHDT and CDR2 is YNNKEL in the germline V gene (reference sequence). The CDR3 consists of 17 residues. The V end lost 0 bases, the J end lost 2 bases, and 16 bases lay between the germline ends. The DNA of the CDR3 is TGTGCCAGCAGCCAAGATGAATTCGACGGACGAAACTATGGCTACACCTTC. Translation: CASSQDEFDGRNYGYTF.

This sequence joins TRBV10-3 and TRBJ1-2, with a tentative D call TRBD1 (5 bases). Germline V gene lookup returns CDR1 ENHRY and CDR2 SYGVKD. This CDR3 comprises 14 residues. The germline V and J ends were trimmed by 3 bases and 0 bases, with 8 bases remaining between them. The CDR3 coding sequence is TGTGCCATCAGTGACAGGGCGGCTAACTATGGCTACACCTTC. It translates to CAISDRAANYGYTF.